This TCR beta chain was documented in a study of T-cell memory formation after mild COVID-19. TCRdb re-analysed the 5' RACE reads in MiXCR, keeping a single row per CDR3 protein. The sample carries about 300,000 distinct CDR3 sequences, roughly a fifth recorded once. V was pared by 10 bases and J by 4 bases, with 9 bases between. CDR1 is ENHRY and CDR2 is SYGVKD in the germline V gene. The CDR3 has 11 amino acids. As to this clonotype: Its antigen remains unidentified.

The study's findings and limits: CD4+ clones that contracted lay mainly in CM and EM; CD8+ ones lay in EMRA. Later expanders leaned CD4+, whereas day 15 to 85 contracting clones were balanced CD4/CD8.

J is TRBJ2-3 and V is TRBV10-3, with D perhaps being TRBD1 or TRBD2 (5 bases each). This TCR was sampled from a man younger than 35 who had mild COVID-19 (a few samples of this study predate the infection). Cell type and time point are not known. The source material was PBMCs or a T cell subset sorted from them (not recorded which). The DNA for the CDR3 is TGTGCCAGTGAGGGGTCAGATACGCAGTATTTT. This gives the protein CASEGSDTQYF.